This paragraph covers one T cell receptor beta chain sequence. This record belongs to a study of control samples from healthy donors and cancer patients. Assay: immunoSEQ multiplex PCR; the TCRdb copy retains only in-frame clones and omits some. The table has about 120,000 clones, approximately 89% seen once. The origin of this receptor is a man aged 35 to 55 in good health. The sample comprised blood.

The CDR3 is CASGGGQGMNEQFF. Here the CDR3 DNA reads TGTGCTAGTGGTGGGGGACAGGGTATGAATGAGCAGTTCTTC. The chain combines TRBV12-5 with TRBJ2-1, with 9 bases aligning to TRBD1. The ends lost 5 bases at V and 7 bases at J; junction bases unmatched: 6. CDR1 and CDR2 from the germline V gene are LGHNT and FRNRAP. The CDR3 has 14 amino acids.